The rows below give T cell receptor beta chains drawn from one sample of a study of blood T cells in healthy people across ages. TCRdb called the 5' RACE reads again in MiXCR, with one record for every CDR3 protein. Of approximately 1,700,000 distinct CDR3 sequences listed, around 40% are singletons. Sequenced material: blood. All receptors derive from a human donor in good health. Both conserved end residues are part of each CDR3. D genes are given only for firm matches. The size of a clone is reported for some rows only, either as once, few or many, or as a class for expanded clones.

v_call	d_call	clone_size	j_call	cdr3_aa	cdr3_nt
TRBV6-2/TRBV6-3	NA	NA	TRBJ2-3	CASATGTSTDTQYF	TGTGCCAGCGCAACGGGCACAAGCACAGATACGCAGTATTTT
TRBV10-3	NA	few	TRBJ2-3	CAISESRVDTDTQYF	TGTGCCATCAGTGAGTCGAGGGTGGACACAGATACGCAGTATTTT
TRBV12-3/TRBV12-4	NA	NA	TRBJ2-7	CASSGGQIYEQYF	TGTGCCAGCAGCGGGGGACAGATCTACGAGCAGTACTTC
TRBV7-2	TRBD2	NA	TRBJ2-1	CASSPTSGGVYEQFF	TGTGCCAGCAGCCCGACCAGCGGGGGGGTCTATGAGCAGTTCTTC
TRBV24-1	NA	few	TRBJ2-3	CATSDVRDGKTDTQYF	TGTGCCACCAGTGATGTCCGGGACGGGAAGACAGATACGCAGTATTTT
TRBV7-2	NA	few	TRBJ1-2	CASSLGYGGGSYGYTF	TGTGCCAGCAGCTTAGGTTACGGCGGGGGCTCCTATGGCTACACCTTC
TRBV7-2	NA	few	TRBJ2-7	CASSFSRGAPYEQYF	TGTGCCAGCAGCTTCTCGAGGGGGGCTCCCTACGAGCAGTACTTC
TRBV5-1	TRBD2	NA	TRBJ2-5	CASSKGLAGGPLGETQYF	TGCGCCAGCAGCAAGGGACTAGCGGGGGGGCCTCTCGGCGAGACCCAGTACTTC
TRBV6-2/TRBV6-3	NA	NA	TRBJ2-1	CASSLGAQFF	TGTGCCAGCAGCCTCGGGGCTCAGTTCTTC
TRBV11-1	NA	few	TRBJ1-1	CASSPLYTTEAFF	TGTGCCAGCAGCCCCCTCTATACCACTGAAGCTTTCTTT
TRBV19	NA	few	TRBJ2-3	CASSPRGAVSTDAQYF	TGTGCCAGTAGTCCACGGGGGGCGGTTTCCACAGATGCGCAGTATTTT
TRBV4-3	NA	NA	TRBJ2-1	CASSQVQSSHNEQFF	TGCGCCAGCAGCCAAGTGCAGAGCTCCCACAATGAGCAGTTCTTC
TRBV7-3	NA	NA	TRBJ2-3	CASSYQRAFTDTQYF	TGTGCCAGCAGCTACCAGCGGGCCTTCACAGATACGCAGTATTTT
TRBV6-2/TRBV6-3	NA	few	TRBJ2-1	CASSYEGSPYEQFF	TGTGCCAGCAGTTACGAGGGCAGCCCCTACGAGCAGTTCTTC
TRBV13	NA	many	TRBJ2-1	CASSLSPLGNEQFF	TGTGCCAGCAGCCTATCCCCGCTTGGGAATGAGCAGTTCTTC
TRBV7-2	NA	NA	TRBJ2-1	CASSLMGSGCNEQFF	TGTGCCAGCAGCTTAATGGGGAGTGGATGCAATGAGCAGTTCTTC
TRBV11-2	TRBD1	NA	TRBJ2-7	CASSPYLGRGSEQYF	TGTGCCAGCAGCCCCTACTTGGGCAGGGGGTCCGAGCAGTACTTC
TRBV7-2	NA	many	TRBJ1-2	CASSLTGPYGYTF	TGTGCCAGCAGCTTAACCGGGCCCTATGGCTACACCTTC
TRBV29-1	NA	NA	TRBJ1-1	CSVLVSNTEAFF	TGCAGCGTTCTAGTTTCGAACACTGAAGCTTTCTTT
TRBV11-1	NA	NA	TRBJ1-1	CASSLQWTEGNTEAFF	TGTGCCAGCAGCTTACAATGGACCGAGGGGAACACTGAAGCTTTCTTT
TRBV13	NA	few	TRBJ2-5	CASSVLGETQYF	TGTGCCAGCAGCGTCCTAGGGGAGACCCAGTACTTC
TRBV7-6	NA	many	TRBJ1-2	CASSPLMGGYTF	TGTGCCAGCAGCCCACTTATGGGTGGCTACACCTTC
TRBV4-2	NA	NA	TRBJ1-1	CASSRELAGLSTEAFF	TGTGCCAGCAGCCGAGAGTTAGCGGGACTGAGCACTGAAGCTTTCTTT
TRBV20-1	NA	few	TRBJ2-7	CSARDAGTQGEQYF	TGCAGTGCTAGAGATGCCGGGACCCAGGGGGAGCAGTACTTC
TRBV7-3	TRBD2	NA	TRBJ2-3	CASSFGPRELAGFGDTQYF	TGTGCCAGCAGCTTTGGCCCACGGGAACTAGCGGGGTTTGGGGATACGCAGTATTTT
TRBV11-1	TRBD1	NA	TRBJ1-1	CASSPPPGQGGRTEAFF	TGTGCCAGCAGCCCCCCCCCGGGACAGGGGGGGAGAACTGAAGCTTTCTTT
TRBV6-5	NA	NA	TRBJ2-7	CASSLDKNYEQYF	TGTGCCAGCAGCTTGGACAAGAACTACGAGCAGTACTTC
TRBV5-1	NA	NA	TRBJ2-3	CASSKPTVDTQYF	TGCGCCAGCAGCAAGCCGACAGTAGATACGCAGTATTTT
TRBV7-2	NA	NA	TRBJ2-1	CASSLPLDGSSYNEQFF	TGTGCCAGCAGCTTACCGCTGGACGGTAGCTCCTACAATGAGCAGTTCTTC
TRBV29-1	TRBD1	NA	TRBJ2-2	CSVYRDSGTGELFF	TGCAGCGTATACCGGGACAGTGGAACCGGGGAGCTGTTTTTT
TRBV27	TRBD1	NA	TRBJ2-5	CASSPTGQGMETQYF	TGTGCCAGCAGTCCAACGGGACAGGGGATGGAGACCCAGTACTTC
TRBV10-3	NA	NA	TRBJ1-2	CAISQEGYEGYTF	TGTGCCATCAGCCAGGAGGGGTATGAAGGCTACACCTTC
TRBV4-3	TRBD1	few	TRBJ1-6	CASSRRRGVTVNSPLHF	TGCGCCAGCAGCCGTCGCAGGGGGGTTACAGTTAATTCACCCCTCCACTTT
TRBV7-2	TRBD1	few	TRBJ1-5	CASSSAFLFRGLPQHF	TGTGCCAGCAGCTCCGCGTTTTTGTTCAGGGGGCTGCCCCAGCATTTT
TRBV12-5	NA	NA	TRBJ1-2	CASGIPPNYGHTF	TGTGCTAGTGGGATTCCGCCTAACTATGGCCACACCTTC
TRBV4-3	NA	NA	TRBJ2-3	CASSQDWAITDTQYF	TGCGCAAGCAGCCAAGATTGGGCAATCACAGATACGCAGTATTTT
TRBV29-1	TRBD1	NA	TRBJ2-7	CSVAGQTSCEQYF	TGCAGCGTTGCGGGACAGACATCCTGCGAGCAGTACTTC
TRBV29-1	NA	few	TRBJ2-7	CSVVENWTPPSYEQYF	TGCAGCGTTGTGGAGAATTGGACGCCTCCATCCTACGAGCAGTACTTC
TRBV7-3	TRBD2	NA	TRBJ2-3	CASSSAGLPSDTQYF	TGTGCCAGCAGCTCAGCGGGACTCCCCTCGGATACGCAGTATTTT
TRBV29-1	TRBD2	NA	TRBJ2-1	CSVPRLADYNEQFF	TGCAGCGTGCCTAGACTAGCGGACTACAATGAGCAGTTCTTC
TRBV7-9	TRBD2	few	TRBJ2-1	CASALTSGGSNEQFF	TGTGCCAGCGCCCTTACTAGCGGGGGTTCCAATGAGCAGTTCTTC
TRBV21-1	NA	once	TRBJ1-2	CASSNAPDGYTF	TGTGCCAGCAGCAATGCCCCAGACGGCTACACCTTC
TRBV4-1	TRBD1	few	TRBJ2-7	CASSQPDRGAGEQYF	TGCGCCAGCAGCCAACCTGACAGGGGCGCGGGCGAGCAGTACTTC
TRBV15	NA	once	TRBJ2-2	CATSRDQARGKTGELFF	TGTGCCACCAGCAGAGATCAGGCCAGGGGAAAGACCGGGGAGCTGTTTTTT
TRBV5-1	TRBD1	few	TRBJ2-3	CASTEGQGTDTQYF	TGCGCCAGCACTGAAGGACAGGGAACAGATACGCAGTATTTT
TRBV15	TRBD2	once	TRBJ2-5	CATGTTSGGRETQYF	TGTGCCACCGGCACAACTAGCGGGGGGCGAGAGACCCAGTACTTC
TRBV24-1	NA	NA	TRBJ2-1	CATSDSGGSETQFF	TGTGCCACCAGTGACTCCGGGGGATCAGAGACCCAGTTCTTC
TRBV9	TRBD1	NA	TRBJ2-3	CASSVEDRGFLDTQYF	TGTGCCAGCAGCGTAGAGGACAGGGGTTTCTTAGATACGCAGTATTTT
TRBV9	NA	NA	TRBJ1-5	CASSITGRPGQPQHF	TGTGCCAGCAGCATCACAGGGAGACCAGGGCAGCCCCAGCATTTT
TRBV20-1	TRBD1	NA	TRBJ2-7	CSARDLPGQSYEQYF	TGCAGTGCTAGGGACTTGCCGGGACAGAGCTACGAGCAGTACTTC
TRBV27	NA	NA	TRBJ1-2	CASTLPGNYGYTF	TGTGCCAGCACCCTTCCGGGGAACTATGGCTACACCTTC
TRBV6-2/TRBV6-3	TRBD1	NA	TRBJ1-1	CASSRRGFDRDRVGTEAFF	TGTGCCAGCAGCCGGAGGGGGTTCGACAGGGATCGAGTTGGCACTGAAGCTTTCTTT
TRBV29-1	NA	many	TRBJ2-1	CSGTGYNEQFF	TGCAGCGGAACAGGGTACAATGAGCAGTTCTTC
TRBV6-6	TRBD1	once	TRBJ2-7	CASRLTGESREQYF	TGTGCCAGCAGACTGACAGGGGAATCGCGGGAGCAGTACTTC
TRBV15	NA	few	TRBJ2-3	CATSRVSSLSTDTQYF	TGTGCCACCAGCAGAGTTAGCTCTCTGTCTACAGATACGCAGTATTTT